This TCR beta chain appears in the sequencing data of a study of CD8 T cells in ankylosing spondylitis. Study findings and constraints: The authors reported significant enrichment of disease-linked clones in matched ankylosing spondylitis synovial fluid. Earlier reports found some motif variants in synovial fluid and blood in reactive arthritis.

Trimming removed 1 base at V and 7 bases at J, with 16 bases between. Germline V CDR1 and CDR2: DFQATT, SNEGSKA (reference sequence). The CDR3 runs to 15 residues. This clonotype was observed a few times. Its specificity is not known. MiXCR, run by TCRdb on the 5' RACE reads, gives a single entry per CDR3 protein. Of over 100,000 distinct CDR3 sequences listed, approximately 10% are singletons. This chain uses TRBV20-1 with TRBJ2-2; D possibly uses TRBD1 or TRBD2 (5 bases each). Sequenced sample: blood, either unsorted or a sorted T cell fraction (not recorded which). This TCR derives from a female donor with ankylosing spondylitis or in good health (not recorded which). CDR3 region: CSARAGGRSVGELFF. The CDR3 DNA reads TGCAGTGCTAGAGCTGGGGGACGGTCGGTCGGGGAGCTGTTTTTT.